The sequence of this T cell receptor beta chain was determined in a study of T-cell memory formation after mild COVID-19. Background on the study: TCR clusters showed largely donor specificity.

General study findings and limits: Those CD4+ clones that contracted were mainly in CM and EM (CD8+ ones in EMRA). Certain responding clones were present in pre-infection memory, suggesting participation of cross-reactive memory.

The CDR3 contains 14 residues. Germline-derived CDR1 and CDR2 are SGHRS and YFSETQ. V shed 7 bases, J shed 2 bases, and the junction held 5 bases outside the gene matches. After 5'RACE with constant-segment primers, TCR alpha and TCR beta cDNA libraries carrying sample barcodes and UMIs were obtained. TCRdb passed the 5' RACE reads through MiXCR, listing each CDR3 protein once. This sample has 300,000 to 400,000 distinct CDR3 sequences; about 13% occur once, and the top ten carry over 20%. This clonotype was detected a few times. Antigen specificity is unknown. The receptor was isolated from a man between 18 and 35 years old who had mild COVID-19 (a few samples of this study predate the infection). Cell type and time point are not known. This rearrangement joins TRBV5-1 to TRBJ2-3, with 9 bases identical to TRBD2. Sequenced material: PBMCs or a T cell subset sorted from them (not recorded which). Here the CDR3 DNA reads TGCGCCAGCGGGGCGGGGGGGCCCACAGATACGCAGTATTTT. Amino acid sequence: CASGAGGPTDTQYF.